These 7 T cell receptor beta chains originate from one sample sequenced in a study of cytomegalovirus exposure and HLA in healthy donors. The assay was immunoSEQ multiplex PCR, and TCRdb's table has in-frame clones only and misses some. The sample lists 95,000 to 120,000 clones; approximately 94% were seen once. Sequenced material: PBMCs. The receptors were sampled from a woman in her late teens or twenties in good health and CMV-seronegative.

The chain recombines TRBV7-2 with TRBJ1-5; D remains ambiguous. Germline values: CDR1 SGHTA, CDR2 FQGNSA. Between the trimmed V and J ends, which lost 3 bases and 0 bases, there was a span of 9 bases. The CDR3 is 15 residues long. The DNA of the CDR3 is TGTGCCAGCAGCTTGGGAGGGAGTAGCAATCAGCCCCAGCATTTT. Translating it yields CASSLGGSSNQPQHF.

The V call is TRBV7-8, the J call TRBJ2-5, with D perhaps matching TRBD2 (6 bases). The V gene lost 2 bases and the J gene lost 1 base, with 11 bases spanning the gap. The CDR3 covers 15 residues. From germline, CDR1 is SGHVS and CDR2 FQNEAQ. The CDR3 loop reads CASSLYGRTQETQYF. As DNA, the CDR3 is TGTGCCAGCAGCTTATACGGGAGAACCCAAGAGACCCAGTACTTC.

The chain recombines TRBV27 with TRBJ2-1; TRBD1 matches 10 bases. Germline loops: CDR1 MNHEY, CDR2 SMNVEV (reference sequence). Losses at the gene ends were 6 bases for V and 6 bases for J; bases not matched to a gene: 11. The CDR3 covers 16 residues. The CDR3 nucleotides read TGTGCCAGCAGAACTCTCCGGGACAGGGGATTCAATGAGCAGTTCTTC. This encodes CASRTLRDRGFNEQFF.

This clone showed up just once. V gene TRBV19 combines with J gene TRBJ2-1, with D possibly matching TRBD2 (5 bases). Per germline, CDR1 LNHDA and CDR2 SQIVND (reference sequence). Trimming left V 4 bases short and J 14 bases short, with 12 bases between. The CDR3 extends over 11 amino acids. CDR3 in DNA: TGTGCCAGTAGTACCCGGGATAGAGAGTTCTTC. It codes for CASSTRDREFF.

The chain links TRBV28 to TRBJ2-7; the match to TRBD1 covers 7 bases. The length of the CDR3 is 14 residues. V lost 1 base and J lost 8; bases outside the gene matches: 8. Germline V gene sequence: CDR1 MDHEN, CDR2 SYDVKM. CDR3 amino acids: CASSLLRDSTKQYF. The DNA for the CDR3 is TGTGCCAGCAGTTTATTAAGGGACAGTACTAAGCAGTACTTC.

The genes are TRBV7-7 and TRBJ2-5; 10 bases align to TRBD1. The V segment lost 1 base and the J segment 5 bases; nucleotides outside the gene matches: 4. The CDR3 spans 15 residues. Per germline, CDR1 SSHAT and CDR2 FNYEAQ (reference sequence). This CDR3 reads CASSLGDRGLETQYF. In DNA, the CDR3 is TGTGCCAGCAGCTTAGGGGACAGGGGACTCGAGACCCAGTACTTC. The full variable domain, completed using reference TRBV7-7 and TRBJ2-5, is GAGVSQSPRYKVTKRGQDVTLRCDPISSHATLYWYQQALGQGPEFLTYFNYEAQPDKSGLPSDRFSAERPEGSISTLTIQRTEQRDSAMYRCASSLGDRGLETQYFGPGTRLLVL.

The chain joins TRBV5-6 to TRBJ1-1; D not certain. The germline gives CDR1 SGHDT, CDR2 YYEEEE. V shed 3 bases and J shed 3 bases, with 15 bases lying between them. The CDR3 extends over 15 amino acids. CDR3 in DNA: TGTGCCAGCAGCTCGAGCGAGGGCCCGGACACTGAAGCTTTCTTT. Protein: CASSSSEGPDTEAFF.